Reported below is one TCR beta chain. Primers included in the PCR were 60 Vbeta and 13 Jbeta primers. TCRdb keeps only in-frame clones here, not all; method: immunoSEQ multiplex PCR. Here the sample spans about 190,000 clones, 78% being singletons. The sample belongs to a study of cytomegalovirus exposure and HLA in healthy donors. The CDR3 loop spans 15 amino acids. V dropped 2 bases and J dropped 3 bases, with 13 bases sitting between them. Per germline, CDR1 SQVTM and CDR2 ANQGSEA. The rearrangement uses TRBV29-1 and TRBJ2-2; tentatively, D is TRBD1 (6 bases). Sequencing was done on a sample of PBMCs. This TCR derives from a woman aged 25-40 years in good health and CMV-seropositive. The CDR3: CSVETGFLDTGELFF. The CDR3 DNA follows: TGCAGCGTTGAAACAGGGTTTCTTGACACCGGGGAGCTGTTTTTT.